The rows below give T cell receptor beta chains drawn from one sample of a study of cytomegalovirus exposure and HLA in healthy donors. Assay used: immunoSEQ multiplex PCR; TCRdb lists only in-frame clones, some missing. The sample lists tens of thousands of clones; less than 80% were seen once. Specimen: PBMCs. Receptors were obtained from a woman in her fifties or sixties in good health and CMV-seropositive. Each CDR3 is given with its conserved first and last residue. The order of the fields is J gene, D gene, clone size, V gene, CDR3 DNA, CDR3 protein. A D gene is named only where the DNA matches it firmly. Clone size is not always given. Where it is, it says once, few, many or a class for expanded clones.

TRBJ2-7 | . | . | TRBV18 | TGTGCCAGCTCACCGGCGCGGGGTGGGAACGAGCAGTACTTC | CASSPARGGNEQYF
TRBJ1-2 | . | . | TRBV28 | TGTGCCAGCTATACAGGGATCTATGGCTACACCTTC | CASYTGIYGYTF
TRBJ2-7 | TRBD2 | . | TRBV6-6 | TGTGCCTCGGGGGGGATGTCAGGTTACGAGCAGTACTTC | CASGGMSGYEQYF
TRBJ1-1 | . | . | TRBV7-9 | TGTGCCAGCAGCTCCGATTGGACTAACACTGAAGCTTTCTTT | CASSSDWTNTEAFF
TRBJ1-1 | . | . | TRBV7-9 | TGTGCCAGCAGTTCAAGCAACACTGAAGCTTTCTTT | CASSSSNTEAFF
TRBJ1-6 | TRBD1 | . | TRBV13 | TGTGCCAGCAGCTTAGGGCAGGGGGGATACTCACCCCTCCACTTT | CASSLGQGGYSPLHF
TRBJ1-5 | . | . | TRBV19 | TGTGCCAGTAGTATATTGGCCAAGTATCAGCCCCAGCATTTT | CASSILAKYQPQHF
TRBJ1-5 | . | . | TRBV28 | TGTGCCAGTACCACCCGGGGGGCCTCCAATCAGCCCCAGCATTTT | CASTTRGASNQPQHF
TRBJ2-5 | TRBD2 | . | TRBV6-5 | TGTGCCAGCAGGGGAGGGACGGAGACCCAGTACTTC | CASRGGTETQYF
TRBJ1-2 | . | few | TRBV28 | TGTGCCAGCACAAACCAGGATGGCTACACCTTC | CASTNQDGYTF
TRBJ2-1 | TRBD1 | . | TRBV5-1 | TGCGCCAGCAGCTTGACAGGGGTTTTCGACAATGAGCAGTTCTTC | CASSLTGVFDNEQFF
TRBJ1-3 | . | . | TRBV18 | TGTGCCAGCTCACCACCGACGGGCTCTGGAAACACCATATATTTT | CASSPPTGSGNTIYF
TRBJ2-1 | . | . | TRBV21-1 | TGTGCCAGCAGCTTGTGGTTGGACAGGGGTTCCTACAATGAGCAGTTCTTC | CASSLWLDRGSYNEQFF
TRBJ2-1 | TRBD2 | . | TRBV9 | TGTGCCAGCAGTGTCTCTAGCGGGGGTTTTAATGAGCAGTTCTTC | CASSVSSGGFNEQFF
TRBJ2-5 | TRBD1 | . | TRBV7-6 | TGTGCCAGCAGCTTAGGTTACCGGACAGGCGCCCAAGAGACCCAGTACTTC | CASSLGYRTGAQETQYF
TRBJ1-5 | . | . | TRBV5-1 | TGCGCCAGCAGCTTGGATGTGGCAGGCCCATATCAGCCCCAGCATTTT | CASSLDVAGPYQPQHF
TRBJ1-3 | . | once | TRBV2 | TGTGCCAGCACCGGGGCTGGAAACACCATATATTTT | CASTGAGNTIYF
TRBJ1-2 | . | few | TRBV2 | TGTGCCAGCAGAGGGACAACGAACTATGGCTACACCTTC | CASRGTTNYGYTF
TRBJ1-6 | . | once | TRBV5-1 | TGCGCCAGCAGCTTGGAGATACAGCTTTATAATTCACCCCTCCACTTT | CASSLEIQLYNSPLHF
TRBJ1-4 | TRBD1 | . | TRBV28 | TGTGCCAGCAGTCTAAGACAGGGATGGGAAGAAAAACTGTTTTTT | CASSLRQGWEEKLFF
TRBJ1-1 | . | . | TRBV5-8 | TGTGCCAGCCGAACACGACAGAGAGGTGAAGCTTTCTTT | CASRTRQRGEAFF
TRBJ2-5 | . | few | TRBV18 | TGTGCCAGCTCACCACCTCCCGGCAGGGGTGTTTGGGAGACCCAGTACTTC | CASSPPPGRGVWETQYF
TRBJ2-4 | . | . | TRBV29-1 | TGCAGCGTGACCCCCCGAAGGGAGTCTAGGGACATTCAGTACTTC | CSVTPRRESRDIQYF
TRBJ2-5 | TRBD2 | . | TRBV12-5 | TGTGCTAGTGGTTTGGCGGGGGGAGAGACCCAGTACTTC | CASGLAGGETQYF
TRBJ2-5 | . | . | TRBV7-6 | TGTGCCAGCAGGGCCCGCTCAGAGACCCAGTACTTC | CASRARSETQYF
TRBJ1-6 | . | once | TRBV10-1 | TGCGCCAGCAGTGTCGTGGTCAGGAACTATAATTCACCCCTCCACTTT | CASSVVVRNYNSPLHF
TRBJ2-1 | . | . | TRBV19 | TGTGCCAGTAGTCAGACAGACAATGAGCAGTTCTTC | CASSQTDNEQFF
TRBJ2-2 | TRBD1 | . | TRBV7-8 | TGTGCCAGCAGTCAGGGACAGTACACCGGGGAGCTGTTTTTT | CASSQGQYTGELFF
TRBJ2-1 | . | . | TRBV7-2 | TGTGCCAGCAGCTTAGCTGGGGGGGCGGGGTGGAATGAGCAGTTCTTC | CASSLAGGAGWNEQFF
TRBJ1-4 | TRBD1 | . | TRBV28 | TGTGCCAGCAGTCATCAGGGGGCGAGGGAGGAAAAACTGTTTTTT | CASSHQGAREEKLFF
TRBJ2-2 | TRBD1 | . | TRBV7-9 | TGTTCCAGCAGCTTAACAGGGACAGGGCCGCCAAGGGAGCTGTTTTTT | CSSSLTGTGPPRELFF
TRBJ2-5 | . | . | TRBV27 | TGTGCCAGCAGTTATTGGGGGGGGGCGACGGAGACCCAGTACTTC | CASSYWGGATETQYF
TRBJ2-1 | . | . | TRBV6-5 | TGTGCCAGCACCAAGTCTAGGGAGCAGTTCTTC | CASTKSREQFF
TRBJ1-2 | . | . | TRBV2 | TGTGCCAGCAGTGAAGCGAGGATCAACTATGGCTACACCTTC | CASSEARINYGYTF
TRBJ2-3 | TRBD2 | . | TRBV4-1 | TGCGCCAGCAGCCAAGATCCCCGACTAGCTTGGGGGGATACGCAGTATTTT | CASSQDPRLAWGDTQYF
TRBJ1-5 | . | . | TRBV15 | TGTGCCACCGGGCAGAGAAATCAGCCCCAGCATTTT | CATGQRNQPQHF
TRBJ1-5 | TRBD1 | . | TRBV27 | TGTGCCAGCAGGGCGGGACAGGGGGGATACTATAGCAATCAGCCCCAGCATTTT | CASRAGQGGYYSNQPQHF
TRBJ1-2 | . | once | TRBV30 | TGTGCCTGGAGGGGATGGGAGAAGCCCTATGGCTACACCTTC | CAWRGWEKPYGYTF
TRBJ2-7 | . | . | TRBV14 | TGTGCCAGCAGCCCGGAAGTCGACAGGAATCCGTACTTC | CASSPEVDRNPYF
TRBJ1-5 | . | . | TRBV6-6 | TGTGCCAGCAGTTATTCAGGGAATAACGATCAGCCCCAGCATTTT | CASSYSGNNDQPQHF